Sequencing of this TCR delta chain was carried out in a study of γδ T cells in repeated Plasmodium falciparum infection. Study background: Donors were malaria-exposed Malian children or age- and gender-matched Australian children. Four controlled malaria infections with P. falciparum NF54 spanned roughly 97 weeks. Each infection was followed by sampling at 21 days, plus baseline and some pre-infection draws.

Bulk repertoires came from Vgamma9/Vdelta2+ or Vdelta2-negative gammadelta T cells flow-sorted from PBMC. In its sample, this clone is medium-sized. Additional DNA sequences in this sample encode the identical CDR3. The CDR3 spans 15 residues. Germline V gene data show CDR1 as TVYSNPD and CDR2 as GDNSRS (reference sequence). Germline trimming cut 2 bases from V and 0 bases from J; bases unmatched to any gene: 8. Both TRG and TRD chains were sequenced from each sorted sample. TCRdb re-called the multiplex PCR reads through CATT. The sample carries around 86,000 delta-chain clones, 1.4% recorded once. The V and J genes are TRDV3 and TRDJ1, with TRDD3 identical over 8 bases. The source material was gamma-delta T cells from blood. This receptor was taken from a pool of human donors (malaria-infected and uninfected, not separated). The chain's CDR3 is CAFQAGGIYTDKLIF. In DNA, the CDR3 is TGTGCCTTTCAGGCTGGGGGAATATACACCGATAAACTCATCTTT.